Following are 9 T cell receptor beta chains from one sample sequenced in a study of blood T cell repertoires in COVID-19. Here immunoSEQ multiplex PCR was the method, and the copy in TCRdb shows in-frame clones only, minus some. Altogether around 100,000 clones are present, roughly 85% being singletons, with the ten largest covering 13%. Sequenced material: peripheral blood. Source of these receptors: a human donor in a cohort sampled during active COVID-19.

The genes are TRBV20-1 and TRBJ1-4; D gene ambiguous. Per the germline V gene, CDR1 is DFQATT and CDR2 is SNEGSKA (reference sequence). Trimming cost V 3 bases and J 5 bases, with 19 bases left between them. This CDR3 region has 16 residues. CDR3: CSASYGGSGGNEKLFF. The CDR3 bases are TGCAGTGCTAGTTACGGTGGCTCGGGAGGGAATGAAAAACTGTTTTTT.

The chain recombines TRBV11-2 with TRBJ1-1; D gene uncertain. Germline CDR1 reads SGHAT; CDR2 reads FQNNGV. The V end lost 0 bases, the J end lost 0 bases, and 8 bases lay between the germline ends. The CDR3 is 15 amino acids. CDR3 in amino acids: CASSLEGVVNTEAFF. CDR3 nucleotide sequence: TGTGCCAGCAGCTTAGAAGGAGTCGTGAACACTGAAGCTTTCTTT.

The rearrangement uses TRBV5-1 and TRBJ2-1; the D gene is possibly TRBD1 (5 bases). CDR1 is SGHRS, CDR2 YFSETQ, per germline. V was clipped by 4 bases and J by 9 bases, with 20 bases between them. The CDR3 is made up of 15 amino acids. CDR3 in amino acids: CASSPDTQLYGEQFF. The CDR3 bases are TGCGCCAGCAGCCCGGACACCCAGTTGTATGGTGAGCAGTTCTTC. The entire variable domain, with the rest obtained from reference TRBV5-1 and TRBJ2-1, is as follows: KAGVTQTPRYLIKTRGQQVTLSCSPISGHRSVSWYQQTPGQGLQFLFEYFSETQRNKGNFPGRFSGRQFSNSRSEMNVSTLELGDSALYLCASSPDTQLYGEQFFGPGTRLTVL.

The chain has TRBV5-1 and TRBJ2-3, with 9 bases identical to TRBD1. This CDR3 is 14 amino acids long. CDR1 and CDR2 (germline): SGHRS, YFSETQ. Losses at the gene ends were 3 bases for V and 6 bases for J; bases not matched to a gene: 5. The CDR3 DNA follows: TGCGCCAGCAGCTCGGACAGGGGCTCGGATACGCAGTATTTT. As protein: CASSSDRGSDTQYF. The whole variable domain, filled in from reference TRBV5-1 and TRBJ2-3, reads KAGVTQTPRYLIKTRGQQVTLSCSPISGHRSVSWYQQTPGQGLQFLFEYFSETQRNKGNFPGRFSGRQFSNSRSEMNVSTLELGDSALYLCASSSDRGSDTQYFGPGTRLTVL.

CDR3 amino acids: CASSQVGGAGDTQYF. CDR3 coding DNA: TGCGCCAGCAGCCAAGTCGGGGGGGCAGGTGATACGCAGTATTTT. This chain links TRBV4-1 with TRBJ2-3, with 8 bases aligning to TRBD2. Germline CDR1 MGHRA, CDR2 YSYEKL. J was trimmed by 6 bases and V by 1 base; bases with no gene match: 6. The CDR3 runs to 15 residues.

The V gene is TRBV2, the J gene TRBJ2-1; perhaps TRBD1 as D (5 bases). Trimming took off 1 base at V and 4 bases at J, with 5 bases between the two ends. From germline, CDR1 is SNHLY and CDR2 FYNNEI. CDR3 length: 13 amino acids. CDR3 nucleotide sequence: TGTGCCAGCAGTGAAGGACAGTACAATGAGCAGTTCTTC. Its translation: CASSEGQYNEQFF. Together with reference TRBV2 and TRBJ2-1, the CDR3 gives the full variable domain: EPEVTQTPSHQVTQMGQEVILRCVPISNHLYFYWYRQILGQKVEFLVSFYNNEISEKSEIFDDQFSVERPDGSNFTLKIRSTKLEDSAMYFCASSEGQYNEQFFGPGTRLTVL.

The gene calls are TRBV24-1 and TRBJ1-1; no clear D. CDR1 and CDR2 from the germline V gene are KGHDR and SFDVKD. The CDR3 has 17 residues. The V and J ends lost 7 bases and 3 bases respectively, with 23 bases between them. The DNA of the CDR3 is TGTGCCACCAGCCCCGTCGTTTGGAATGGAGAAGACACTGAAGCTTTCTTT. Amino acids: CATSPVVWNGEDTEAFF.

V gene TRBV6-4 combines with J gene TRBJ1-1, with 7 bases matching TRBD1. V shed 5 bases and J 5 bases; nucleotides not matched to a gene: 5. The CDR3 loop spans 13 amino acids. Germline V gives CDR1 MRHNA, CDR2 SNTAGT. The CDR3 spells CASSIYRGTEAFF. CDR3 sequence (DNA): TGTGCCAGCAGTATATACAGGGGAACTGAAGCTTTCTTT.

The chain has TRBV28 and TRBJ1-5; 9 bases fit TRBD1. V trimming: 6 bases; J trimming: 7 bases; junction bases outside the gene matches: 7. Germline V gives CDR1 MDHEN, CDR2 SYDVKM. The CDR3 runs to 14 residues. The CDR3 nucleotides are TGTGCCAGCAGGTGGACAGGGGCCCTGCAGCCCCAGCATTTT. Its protein is CASRWTGALQPQHF.